The rows below give T cell receptor beta chains drawn from one sample of a study of CD8+CD57+ T cells in acquired aplastic anemia. In TCRdb, the reads were re-called with MiXCR into one record per CDR3 protein. The top ten clones hold around 7.6% of a sample with more than 250,000 distinct CDR3 sequences, around three fifths of them seen once. The sample was sorted CD4+, CD8+, or CD8+CD57+ T cells (not recorded which) from PBMCs. The receptor set was obtained from a human donor with severe aplastic anemia or a healthy control (not recorded which). Each CDR3 is given with its conserved first and last residue. D genes are given only for firm matches. Not all rows give a size; the values are once, few, many and, for expanded clones, a class.

abundance | j_gene | v_gene | d_gene | CDR3aa | CDR3nt
NA | TRBJ1-2 | TRBV2 | NA | CASGTYGYTF | TGTGCCAGCGGGACTTATGGCTACACCTTC
NA | TRBJ1-2 | TRBV20-1 | TRBD1 | CSAKDRGGGYTF | TGCAGTGCTAAGGACAGGGGAGGCGGCTACACCTTC
NA | TRBJ2-5 | TRBV15 | NA | CATSKKTQYF | TGTGCCACCAGCAAAAAGACCCAGTACTTC
NA | TRBJ2-5 | TRBV11-1 | NA | CASSSPGGAETQYF | TGTGCCAGCAGCTCCCCCGGGGGCGCGGAGACCCAGTACTTC
many | TRBJ2-5 | TRBV5-6 | NA | CASSLMGQETQYF | TGTGCCAGCAGCTTGATGGGCCAAGAGACCCAGTACTTC
many | TRBJ1-6 | TRBV2 | NA | CASSAELNNSPLHF | TGTGCCAGCAGTGCTGAACTTAACAATTCACCCCTCCACTTT
many | TRBJ2-7 | TRBV7-8 | NA | CASSLVTAAGEQYF | TGTGCCAGCAGCTTAGTAACCGCCGCCGGAGAGCAGTACTTC
NA | TRBJ1-1 | TRBV2 | NA | CASSDPGADTEAFF | TGTGCCAGCAGTGATCCAGGGGCGGATACTGAAGCTTTCTTT
NA | TRBJ1-4 | TRBV29-1 | NA | CQPWTRGEKLFF | TGCCAGCCATGGACCCGGGGTGAAAAACTGTTTTTT
NA | TRBJ2-7 | TRBV20-1 | TRBD1 | CSAREGQTYEQYF | TGCAGTGCTAGAGAGGGACAGACCTACGAGCAGTACTTC
NA | TRBJ2-7 | TRBV20-1 | NA | CSPGPAIYEQYF | TGCAGTCCGGGACCGGCTATCTACGAGCAGTACTTC
NA | TRBJ2-1 | TRBV20-1 | TRBD2 | CSALRSGSAYNEQFF | TGCAGTGCTTTAAGAAGCGGGAGCGCGTACAATGAGCAGTTCTTC
NA | TRBJ2-2 | TRBV11-2 | NA | CASSLGGSITGELFF | TGTGCCAGCAGCTTAGGCGGCAGCATTACCGGGGAGCTGTTTTTT
many | TRBJ2-7 | TRBV28 | NA | CASSRNPRGNEQYF | TGTGCCAGCAGTCGAAACCCCAGGGGAAACGAGCAGTACTTC
NA | TRBJ1-1 | TRBV12-3/TRBV12-4 | NA | CASSGGAGRTEAFF | TGTGCCAGCAGTGGGGGGGCAGGGAGGACTGAAGCTTTCTTT
NA | TRBJ2-3 | TRBV19 | TRBD2 | CASAISGSSTDTQYF | TGTGCCAGTGCTATTAGCGGGTCTAGCACAGATACGCAGTATTTT
many | TRBJ1-2 | TRBV3-1 | TRBD1 | CASSQDLRGRLDYGYTF | TGTGCCAGCAGCCAAGATTTGAGGGGGCGGCTTGACTATGGCTACACCTTC
NA | TRBJ2-3 | TRBV9 | TRBD2 | CASSVYGGGSTDTQYF | TGTGCCAGCAGCGTTTACGGCGGGGGGTCCACAGATACGCAGTATTTT
many | TRBJ1-2 | TRBV27 | TRBD1 | CASSSTGQGSYGYTF | TGTGCCAGCAGTTCCACGGGACAGGGTAGCTATGGCTACACCTTC
few | TRBJ2-1 | TRBV10-3 | NA | CAISELRGGSYNEQFF | TGTGCCATCAGTGAGCTGCGAGGGGGTTCCTACAATGAGCAGTTCTTC
NA | TRBJ2-1 | TRBV7-9 | TRBD2 | CASSLAGLAGGLSDNEQFF | TGTGCCAGCAGCTTAGCTGGACTAGCGGGAGGGCTGTCTGATAATGAGCAGTTCTTC
many | TRBJ2-7 | TRBV9 | NA | CASSVGTVSYEQYF | TGTGCCAGCAGCGTAGGGACAGTCTCCTACGAGCAGTACTTC